This T cell receptor (beta chain) originates from a study of blood T cells in healthy people across ages. General observations from the study: Diversity of TCR beta per million T cells declined in a roughly linear way with age. When one million T cells were used, diversity estimates were thought to be underestimates.

For the second PCR, which ran for roughly 6 to 11 cycles, a sample-barcoded 5' primer and a J-beta primer mix were used. One entry per CDR3 protein results from TCRdb running MiXCR on the 5' RACE reads. The repertoire holds some 1.7 million distinct CDR3 sequences, roughly 30% seen once, with 7% to 9% in the top ten. CDR3 length equals 17 residues. Trimming removed 1 base from V and 1 base from J, with 20 bases in between. Germline loops: CDR1 DFQATT, CDR2 SNEGSKA (reference sequence). This clonotype was seen repeatedly, ten times or more. Antigen: not known. Sequencing was carried out using blood. The chain recombines TRBV20-1 with TRBJ2-7; D may be TRBD1 or TRBD2 (5 bases each). The receptor comes from a woman in her twenties or thirties in good health. The CDR3 is CSARAPRRDRRSYEQYF. The CDR3 DNA reads as TGCAGTGCTAGAGCACCCCGACGGGACCGCCGTTCCTACGAGCAGTACTTC.